This T cell receptor beta chain was captured in a study of blood T cell repertoires in COVID-19. For the study at large: The United States, Italy and Spain provided the acute and convalescent COVID-19 samples. The analysed material was cDNA or gDNA that came from T cells, B-cell-depleted T cells, or PBMCs.

This clone has just a few counts. Germline V gene lookup returns CDR1 MNHEY and CDR2 SVGAGI. The V end was cut by 6 bases, the J end by 7 bases, with 12 bases between. CDR3 size: 12 residues. Assay used: immunoSEQ multiplex PCR; TCRdb lists only in-frame clones, some missing. Seen here are almost 95,000 clones, around three quarters observed once, and the top ten hold under 30%. Sequencing was done on a sample of peripheral blood. V gene TRBV6-5 combines with J gene TRBJ1-2, with D possibly TRBD1 on 6 matching bases. The receptor comes from an older woman in a cohort sampled during active or convalescent COVID-19. CDR3 sequence: CASSKNRVGYTF. CDR3 sequence (DNA): TGTGCCAGCAGCAAAAACAGGGTTGGCTACACCTTC.